The T cell receptor (beta chain) described here comes from a study of blood T cell repertoires in COVID-19. The CDR3 is 14 amino acids. V dropped 4 bases and J dropped 6 bases, with 15 bases sitting between them. The germline gives CDR1 LGHDT, CDR2 YNNKEL (reference sequence). In the authors' workflow: Amplifying reference gene primers gave estimates of nucleated cell counts. The table came from immunoSEQ multiplex PCR; TCRdb's copy has only in-frame clones and leaves some out. That table gives V, J and clone size, and the DNA gave D and trimming. The sample shows about 180,000 clones, approximately 86% of them seen only once.

This chain connects TRBV3-1 (or the pseudogene TRBV3-2) to TRBJ1-1, with D possibly being TRBD1 (6 bases). Sequenced input: peripheral blood. The TCR originated in a man between 60 and 75 years old with COVID-19, enrolled during active disease. In DNA, the CDR3 is TGTGCCAGCAGCCCAGCGGGGGGGCGTGCTGAAGCTTTCTTT. As protein: CASSPAGGRAEAFF.